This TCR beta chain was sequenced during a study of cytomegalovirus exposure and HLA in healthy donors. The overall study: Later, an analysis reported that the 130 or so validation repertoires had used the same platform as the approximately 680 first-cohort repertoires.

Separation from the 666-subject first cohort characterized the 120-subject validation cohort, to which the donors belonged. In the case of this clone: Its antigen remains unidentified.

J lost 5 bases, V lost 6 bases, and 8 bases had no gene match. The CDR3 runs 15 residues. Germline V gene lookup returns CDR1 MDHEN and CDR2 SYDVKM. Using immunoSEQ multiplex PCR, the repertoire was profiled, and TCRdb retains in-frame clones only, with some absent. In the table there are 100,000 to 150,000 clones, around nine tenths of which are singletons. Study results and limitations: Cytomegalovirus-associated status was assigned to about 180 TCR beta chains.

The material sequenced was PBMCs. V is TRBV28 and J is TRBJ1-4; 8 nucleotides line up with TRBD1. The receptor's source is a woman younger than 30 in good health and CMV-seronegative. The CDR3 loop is CASRKGQAGNEKLFF. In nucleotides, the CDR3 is TGTGCCAGCAGGAAGGGACAGGCCGGAAATGAAAAACTGTTTTTT. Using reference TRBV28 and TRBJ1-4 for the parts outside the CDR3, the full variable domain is DVKVTQSSRYLVKRTGEKVFLECVQDMDHENMFWYRQDPGLGLRLIYFSYDVKMKEKGDIPEGYSVSREKKERFSLILESASTNQTSMYLCASRKGQAGNEKLFFGSGTQLSVL.